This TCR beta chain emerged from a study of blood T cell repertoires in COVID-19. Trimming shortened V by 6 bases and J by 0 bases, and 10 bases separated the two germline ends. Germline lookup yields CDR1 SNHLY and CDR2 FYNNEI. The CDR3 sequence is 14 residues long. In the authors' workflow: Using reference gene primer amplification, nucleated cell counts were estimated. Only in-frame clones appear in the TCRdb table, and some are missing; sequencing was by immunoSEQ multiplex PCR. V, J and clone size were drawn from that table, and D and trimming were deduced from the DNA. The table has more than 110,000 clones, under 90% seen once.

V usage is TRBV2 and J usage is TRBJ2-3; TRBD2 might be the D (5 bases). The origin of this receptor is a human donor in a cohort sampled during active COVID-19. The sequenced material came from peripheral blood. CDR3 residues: CASSIAKSTDTQYF. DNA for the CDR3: TGTGCCAGCAGCATAGCGAAAAGCACAGATACGCAGTATTTT.